These T cell receptor beta chains were read from a single sample in a study of a mutant IDH1 vaccine in newly diagnosed glioma. Method: immunoSEQ multiplex PCR; TCRdb's copy keeps in-frame clones and lacks some. The sample yields 9,500 to 12,000 clones, roughly four fifths seen once. These receptors lack a known antigen. Sequencing was performed on PBMCs, taken from a glioma patient whose treatment included an IDH1 peptide vaccine. Source of these receptors: a man under 40 with glioma. CDR3s include the opening cysteine and the closing phenylalanine or tryptophan. A D gene is named only where the DNA matches it firmly. Rows may omit the clone size; those that give it use once, few, many or a size class.

TRBJ1-2 | - | - | TRBV21-1 | TGTGCCAGCAGCGCCCGCGGGGGGCTGGACTATGGCTACACCTTC | CASSARGGLDYGYTF
TRBJ2-1 | TRBD2 | - | TRBV4-1 | TGCGCCAGCAGCCAAGTAGAAGCGGGAGGTTACAATGAGCAGTTCTTC | CASSQVEAGGYNEQFF
TRBJ2-1 | - | - | TRBV27 | TGTGCCAGCAGTTTATTGGGTTTTGGAGGCTCCTACAATGAGCAGTTCTTC | CASSLLGFGGSYNEQFF
TRBJ1-1 | - | - | TRBV19 | TGTGCCAGTAGTATAGCTGGACGGATCACTGAAGCTTTCTTT | CASSIAGRITEAFF
TRBJ1-2 | TRBD1 | - | TRBV4-2 | TGTGCCAGCAGCCAAGTAGGGACAGGATATGGCTACACCTTC | CASSQVGTGYGYTF
TRBJ2-7 | TRBD2 | - | TRBV5-4 | TGTGCCAGCAGCTTGCCGAGCGGGAGGGCCGGGGAGCAGTACTTC | CASSLPSGRAGEQYF
TRBJ1-6 | TRBD1 | - | TRBV7-2 | TGTGCCAGCAGCCAATGGGGGCTCCGGGACAGATGGTCACCCCTCCACTTT | CASSQWGLRDRWSPLHF
TRBJ1-5 | - | - | TRBV7-8 | TGTGCCAGCAGCTTAGCAGGTAGGGCGGAGCAGCCCCAGCATTTT | CASSLAGRAEQPQHF
TRBJ1-2 | TRBD1 | - | TRBV27 | TGTGCCAGCAGTTTATCCACGACAGGGGGTGGGTATGGCTACACCTTC | CASSLSTTGGGYGYTF
TRBJ1-5 | - | few | TRBV2 | TGTGCCAGCAGAATGACTCCGTACCAGCCCCAGCATTTT | CASRMTPYQPQHF
TRBJ2-7 | - | few | TRBV7-2 | TGTGCCAGCAGCCCCCTGGGGGGCTCCTACGAGCAGTACTTC | CASSPLGGSYEQYF
TRBJ2-2 | TRBD2 | - | TRBV5-4 | TGTGCCAGCAGCTTGGCCGATCTGGGCGGGAGCCTTACCGGGGAGCTGTTTTTT | CASSLADLGGSLTGELFF
TRBJ2-1 | TRBD1 | - | TRBV14 | TGTGCCAGCAGCCCCATCCCCTTGGGGACAGGCTTGGATGAGCAGTTCTTC | CASSPIPLGTGLDEQFF
TRBJ2-7 | TRBD1 | - | TRBV5-1 | TGCGCCAGCAGCTTGGTGACAGGGCTAACCTACGAGCAGTACTTC | CASSLVTGLTYEQYF
TRBJ1-2 | TRBD1 | - | TRBV18 | TGTGCCAGCTCACCGAATTCCGGGACAGGGGGCGGCTATGGCTACACCTTC | CASSPNSGTGGGYGYTF
TRBJ2-1 | - | - | TRBV7-9 | TGTGCCAGCAGCCCCCGGACCTTCACGGATGAGCAGTTCTTC | CASSPRTFTDEQFF
TRBJ1-2 | - | - | TRBV7-6 | TGTGCCAGCAGCTTAATTGCCACGGGGGGGGGTGGCTACACCTTC | CASSLIATGGGGYTF
TRBJ1-1 | - | - | TRBV14 | TGTGCCAGCCCGCCGAAATGGGAGGGCACTGAAGCTTTCTTT | CASPPKWEGTEAFF
TRBJ1-2 | - | - | TRBV19 | TGTGCCAGTACCATTGGAGGGGATGGCTACACCTTC | CASTIGGDGYTF
TRBJ1-2 | - | - | TRBV5-1 | TGCGCCAGCAGCTTGGAGCCAGGGCTATATGATGGCTACACCTTC | CASSLEPGLYDGYTF
TRBJ1-3 | - | - | TRBV18 | TGTGCCAGCTCACTCTCGAACTCTGGAAACACCATATATTTT | CASSLSNSGNTIYF
TRBJ1-1 | - | - | TRBV5-1 | TGCGCCAGCAGCTTGGTTCAGGGGTCTGAAGCTTTCTTT | CASSLVQGSEAFF
TRBJ1-2 | TRBD1 | - | TRBV6-5 | TGTGCCAGCAGTTACCGGGGACAGGGCTATGGCTACACCTTC | CASSYRGQGYGYTF
TRBJ1-5 | - | once | TRBV27 | TGTGCCAGCAGTTTACTAAGCGGGCAGCCCCAGCATTTT | CASSLLSGQPQHF
TRBJ1-3 | - | - | TRBV5-8 | TGTGCCAGCAGCTTGGCGGGGGCCTCCCTCTCTGGAAACACCATATATTTT | CASSLAGASLSGNTIYF
TRBJ1-2 | - | - | TRBV25-1 | TGTGCCAGCAGTGAGGCGGGTTCCTATGGCTACACCTTC | CASSEAGSYGYTF
TRBJ1-1 | - | - | TRBV18 | TGTGCCAGCTCACCGCCTGGGACCTGGGAGGGAGCTTTCTTT | CASSPPGTWEGAFF
TRBJ2-2 | - | - | TRBV7-2 | TGTGCCAGCAGCTTACTTTCGGTACGCGGCACCGGGGAGCTGTTTTTT | CASSLLSVRGTGELFF
TRBJ2-7 | - | - | TRBV2 | TGTGCCACCACCTTGGGTGGGAGCTCCTACGAGCAGTACTTC | CATTLGGSSYEQYF
TRBJ2-7 | TRBD1 | - | TRBV6-1 | TGTGCCAGCCGTTTCGGGGACAGCTCCTTTATGAAGTACTTC | CASRFGDSSFMKYF
TRBJ2-3 | - | - | TRBV7-6 | TGTGCCAGCAGCTTTAACTTCCCTGGTCTAGATACGCAGTATTTT | CASSFNFPGLDTQYF
TRBJ2-3 | - | once | TRBV18 | TGTGCCAGCTCACCACCGAGGGCTAGAGGGGGCACAGATACGCAGTATTTT | CASSPPRARGGTDTQYF
TRBJ1-5 | - | once | TRBV5-5 | TGTGCCAGCAGCTCCTCAGTTGGCAATCAGCCCCAGCATTTT | CASSSSVGNQPQHF
TRBJ1-2 | - | - | TRBV5-8 | TGTGCCAGCAGCTTGAGGGGATTGAGCGGCTACACCTTC | CASSLRGLSGYTF
TRBJ1-1 | - | - | TRBV19 | TGTGCCAGTAGTAATTTGGGTCGGGGGAACACTGAAGCTTTCTTT | CASSNLGRGNTEAFF
TRBJ2-1 | TRBD2 | - | TRBV7-2 | TGTGCCAGCAGCCCTGTCGCGGGAGCCCCGGATGAGCAGTTCTTC | CASSPVAGAPDEQFF
TRBJ2-7 | - | - | TRBV27 | TGTGCCAGCAGTCGCTATCAGGGACCCTACGAGCAGTACTTC | CASSRYQGPYEQYF
TRBJ2-1 | - | - | TRBV6-5 | TGTGCCAGCAGTTACTTGGGAGCGGTCTCCTACAATGAGCAGTTCTTC | CASSYLGAVSYNEQFF
TRBJ2-1 | - | - | TRBV6-1 | TGTGCCAGCAAGAAGGAGCACGGTGAGCAGTTCTTC | CASKKEHGEQFF
TRBJ2-1 | TRBD1 | - | TRBV27 | TGTGCCAGCAGTCCGTGGACAGGGGGGTGGAATGAGCAGTTCTTC | CASSPWTGGWNEQFF
TRBJ1-1 | - | - | TRBV6-4 | TGTGCCAGCAGCGCGACTGTGAACACTGAAGCTTTCTTT | CASSATVNTEAFF
TRBJ2-5 | - | few | TRBV2 | TGTGCCAGCAGTGGACTAGGCCAAGAGACCCAGTACTTC | CASSGLGQETQYF
TRBJ2-2 | - | medium-sized | TRBV13 | TGTGCCAGCAGCTTAGGGGACACCGGGGAGCTGTTTTTT | CASSLGDTGELFF